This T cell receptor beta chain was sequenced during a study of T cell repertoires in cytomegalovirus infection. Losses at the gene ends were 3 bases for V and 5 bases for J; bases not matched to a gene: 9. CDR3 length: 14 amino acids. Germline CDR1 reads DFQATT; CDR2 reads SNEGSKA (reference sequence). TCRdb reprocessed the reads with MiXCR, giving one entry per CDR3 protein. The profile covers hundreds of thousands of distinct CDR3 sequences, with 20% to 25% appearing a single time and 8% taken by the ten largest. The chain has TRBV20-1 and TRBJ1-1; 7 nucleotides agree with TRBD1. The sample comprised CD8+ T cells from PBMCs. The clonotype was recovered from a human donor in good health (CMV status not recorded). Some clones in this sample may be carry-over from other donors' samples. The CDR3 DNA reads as TGCAGTGCTAGTCCTTACTACAGGGGTACTGAAGCTTTCTTT. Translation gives CSASPYYRGTEAFF.